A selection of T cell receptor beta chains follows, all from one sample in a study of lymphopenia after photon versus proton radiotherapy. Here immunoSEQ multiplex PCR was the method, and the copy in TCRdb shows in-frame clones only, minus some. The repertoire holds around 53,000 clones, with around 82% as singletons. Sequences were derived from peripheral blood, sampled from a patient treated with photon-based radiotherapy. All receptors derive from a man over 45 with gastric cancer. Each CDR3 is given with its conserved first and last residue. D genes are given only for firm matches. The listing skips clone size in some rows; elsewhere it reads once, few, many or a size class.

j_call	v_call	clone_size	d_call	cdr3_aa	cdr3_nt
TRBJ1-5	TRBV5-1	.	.	CASSPTGNSNQPQHF	TGCGCCAGCAGCCCGACAGGTAATAGCAATCAGCCCCAGCATTTT
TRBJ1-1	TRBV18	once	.	CASSPFGGQNTEAFF	TGTGCCAGCTCACCTTTCGGGGGGCAGAACACTGAAGCTTTCTTT
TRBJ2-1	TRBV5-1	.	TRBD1	CASSLVQGANNEQFF	TGCGCCAGCAGCTTGGTGCAGGGGGCCAACAATGAGCAGTTCTTC
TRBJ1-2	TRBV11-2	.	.	CASSPVNYGYTF	TGTGCCAGCAGCCCCGTTAACTATGGCTACACCTTC
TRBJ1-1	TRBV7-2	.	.	CASSLGRTANTEAFF	TGTGCCAGCAGCTTAGGTAGGACGGCAAACACTGAAGCTTTCTTT
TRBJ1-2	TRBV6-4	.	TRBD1	CASSTTGADNYGYTF	TGTGCCAGCAGCACCACAGGGGCCGATAACTATGGCTACACCTTC
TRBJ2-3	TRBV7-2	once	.	CASSPSGGPEDTQYF	TGTGCCAGCAGCCCGAGCGGAGGGCCCGAAGATACGCAGTATTTT
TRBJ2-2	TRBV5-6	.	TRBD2	CASTGTIGAGELFF	TGTGCCAGCACTGGGACTATCGGAGCCGGGGAGCTGTTTTTT
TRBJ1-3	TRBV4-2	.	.	CASSLLGDFSGNTIYF	TGTGCCAGCAGCCTCCTCGGGGACTTCTCTGGAAACACCATATATTTT
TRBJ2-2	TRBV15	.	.	CATSFGGNTGELFF	TGTGCCACCTCCTTTGGGGGTAACACCGGGGAGCTGTTTTTT
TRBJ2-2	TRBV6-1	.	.	CASSWTSGTGELFF	TGTGCCAGCAGTTGGACTTCCGGCACCGGGGAGCTGTTTTTT
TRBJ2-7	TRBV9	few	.	CASSVAQGPNYEQYF	TGTGCCAGCAGCGTAGCACAGGGCCCAAACTACGAGCAGTACTTC
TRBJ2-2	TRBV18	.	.	CASSPGPATANTGELFF	TGTGCCAGCTCACCAGGGCCTGCCACCGCGAACACCGGGGAGCTGTTTTTT
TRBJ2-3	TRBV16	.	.	CASSQQSGTDTQYF	TGTGCCAGCAGCCAGCAGTCTGGCACAGATACGCAGTATTTT
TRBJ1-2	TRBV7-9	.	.	CASSDGTLNYGYTF	TGTGCCAGCAGCGACGGGACGTTAAACTATGGCTACACCTTC
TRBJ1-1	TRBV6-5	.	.	CASSYSQGQGTEAFF	TGTGCCAGCAGTTATTCGCAGGGTCAGGGCACTGAAGCTTTCTTT
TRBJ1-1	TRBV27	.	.	CASSPPGRIPNTEAFF	TGTGCCAGCAGTCCTCCCGGACGGATCCCGAACACTGAAGCTTTCTTT
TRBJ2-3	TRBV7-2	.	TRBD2	CASSSGITDTQYF	TGTGCCAGCAGCAGCGGGATCACAGATACGCAGTATTTT
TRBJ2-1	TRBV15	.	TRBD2	CATASGGVLKNEQFF	TGTGCCACAGCTTCGGGAGGGGTTTTGAAAAATGAGCAGTTCTTC
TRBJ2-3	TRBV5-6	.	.	CASSFWGSLTDTQYF	TGTGCCAGCAGCTTTTGGGGTAGCCTTACAGATACGCAGTATTTT
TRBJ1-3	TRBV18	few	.	CASSPPGRTGNTIYF	TGTGCCAGCTCACCCCCCGGGAGGACGGGAAACACCATATATTTT
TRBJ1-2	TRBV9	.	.	CASSAGDGNYGYTF	TGTGCCAGCAGCGCAGGGGACGGAAACTATGGCTACACCTTC
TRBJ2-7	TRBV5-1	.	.	CASSTGTSYEQYF	TGCGCCAGCAGCACCGGGACATCCTACGAGCAGTACTTC
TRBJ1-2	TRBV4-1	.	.	CASSRLGLAKAGYTF	TGCGCCAGCAGCCGGCTCGGCCTGGCTAAGGCTGGCTACACCTTC
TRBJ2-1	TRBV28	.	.	CASRFYYNEQFF	TGTGCCAGCAGATTTTATTACAATGAGCAGTTCTTC
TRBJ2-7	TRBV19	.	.	CASQSPHGSTNSYEQYF	TGTGCCAGCCAATCCCCGCATGGGTCGACCAACTCCTACGAGCAGTACTTC
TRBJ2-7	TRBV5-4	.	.	CASSLESGPGVKHF	TGTGCCAGCAGCTTGGAATCTGGGCCCGGTGTAAAGCACTTC
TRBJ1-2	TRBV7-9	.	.	CASNGGGQSGYTF	TGTGCCAGCAACGGAGGTGGACAGTCTGGCTACACCTTC
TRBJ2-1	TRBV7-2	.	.	CASSRSGLNNEQFF	TGTGCCAGCAGCCGCTCGGGGCTCAACAATGAGCAGTTCTTC
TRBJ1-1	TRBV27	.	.	CASSLFVNTEAFF	TGTGCCAGCAGTTTATTTGTGAACACTGAAGCTTTTTTT
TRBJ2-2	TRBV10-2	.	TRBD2	CASLAGPNTGELFF	TGCGCCAGCCTAGCGGGGCCCAACACCGGGGAGCTGTTTTTT
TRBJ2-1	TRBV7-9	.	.	CASSNRDSAHNEQFF	TGTGCCAGCAGCAATAGGGACTCCGCGCACAATGAGCAGTTCTTC
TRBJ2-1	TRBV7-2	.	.	CASSLKSGRSSYNEQFF	TGTGCCAGCAGCTTAAAGTCGGGACGGAGCTCCTACAATGAGCAGTTCTTC
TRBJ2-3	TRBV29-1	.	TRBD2	CSVGPSGEFTDTQYF	TGCAGCGTCGGGCCCAGCGGGGAGTTTACAGATACGCAGTATTTT
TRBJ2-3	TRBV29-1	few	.	CSARTDTQYF	TGCAGCGCACGGACGGATACGCAGTATTTT
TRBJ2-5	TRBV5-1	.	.	CASSQIALQETQYF	TGCGCCAGCAGCCAAATCGCGTTGCAAGAGACCCAGTACTTC
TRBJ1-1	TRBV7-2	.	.	CASHLNPGRSTEAFF	TGTGCCAGTCACCTCAATCCCGGGAGGAGCACTGAAGCTTTCTTT
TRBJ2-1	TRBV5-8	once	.	CASSYTKGEQFF	TGTGCCAGCAGCTATACCAAAGGGGAGCAGTTCTTC
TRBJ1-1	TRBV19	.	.	CASSILAGYTEAFF	TGTGCCAGTAGTATTCTGGCAGGGTACACTGAAGCTTTCTTT
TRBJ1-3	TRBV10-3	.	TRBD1	CATGQGDGNTIYF	TGTGCCACCGGACAGGGGGATGGAAACACCATATATTTT
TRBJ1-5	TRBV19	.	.	CASRLGYQPQHF	TGTGCCAGTAGACTGGGCTATCAGCCCCAGCATTTT
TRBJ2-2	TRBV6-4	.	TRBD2	CASSPLAGETGELFF	TGTGCCAGCAGTCCCCTAGCGGGAGAAACCGGGGAGCTGTTTTTT
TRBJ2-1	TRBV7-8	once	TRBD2	CASSLETSGRRLNEQFF	TGTGCCAGCAGCTTAGAAACTAGCGGGAGAAGATTGAATGAGCAGTTCTTC
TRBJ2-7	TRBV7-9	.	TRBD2	CASSGGRANEQYF	TGTGCCAGCAGCGGCGGGAGGGCAAACGAGCAGTACTTC
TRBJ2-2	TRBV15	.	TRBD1	CATSRDQGTVNTGELFF	TGTGCCACCAGCAGAGATCAGGGGACAGTTAACACCGGGGAGCTGTTTTTT
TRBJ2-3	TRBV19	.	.	CASSIGGGSTDTQYF	TGTGCCAGTAGTATAGGAGGGGGAAGCACAGATACGCAGTATTTT
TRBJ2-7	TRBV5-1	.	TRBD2	CASSLLADSYEQYF	TGCGCCAGCAGCTTGCTAGCGGACTCCTACGAGCAGTACTTC